This T cell receptor (beta chain) was sequenced for a study of shared clonotypes between healthy human individuals. The CDR3 covers 16 residues. Looked up from germline, CDR1 is MNHEY and CDR2 is SVGAGI. Trimming at V came to 4 bases and at J to 0 bases, leaving 9 bases not matched to a gene. Only in-frame clones appear in the TCRdb table, and some are missing; sequencing was by immunoSEQ multiplex PCR. The sample gives around 2.1 million clones, nearly 97% of which show up once; about 0.13% is in the top ten. This clonotype was obtained from a young man in good health. The rearrangement joins TRBV6-5 to TRBJ2-7; TRBD2 agrees at 7 bases. Sequences were obtained from naive CD4+ T cells sorted from blood. Described subset: CD45RA+ positively selected. Here the CDR3 DNA reads TGTGCCAGCAGTTGGGGGGGAGGGGTTTCCTCCTACGAGCAGTACTTC. This codes for CASSWGGGVSSYEQYF.